Presented here are 12 T cell receptor beta chains from one specimen sequenced in a study of blood T cell repertoires in COVID-19. Clones were sequenced by immunoSEQ multiplex PCR, and TCRdb holds only the in-frame ones, with some missing. The sample carries about 130,000 clones, approximately 89% recorded once. The sequenced sample consisted of peripheral blood. Source of these receptors: a woman aged 55-69 years with acute or convalescent COVID-19.

The chain couples TRBV19 to TRBJ2-1; D remains unclear. Trimming removed 5 bases at V and 8 bases at J, with 10 bases between. The germline CDR1 and CDR2 sequences are LNHDA and SQIVND (reference sequence). The CDR3 contains 12 residues. The DNA of the CDR3 is TGTGCCAGTAGTCAATCACTCCATGAGCAGTTCTTC. It is translated as CASSQSLHEQFF.

The chain is built from TRBV6-5 and TRBJ1-2, with D possibly matching TRBD1 (6 bases). Germline V gene data show CDR1 as MNHEY and CDR2 as SVGAGI. V gave up 6 bases and J gave up 4 bases, with 9 bases separating them. The CDR3 sequence is 12 residues long. In DNA, the CDR3 is TGTGCCAGCAGCCCACAGGGCTATGGCTACACCTTC. It specifies CASSPQGYGYTF.

The chain recombines TRBV6-5 with TRBJ1-6; D gene uncertain. V lost 2 bases to trimming and J lost 11 bases, with 7 bases between them. This CDR3 comprises 12 residues. The germline V gene encodes CDR1 MNHEY and CDR2 SVGAGI. The CDR3 DNA reads as TGTGCCAGCAGTTACCCGGGAGCACCCCTCCACTTT. It is translated as CASSYPGAPLHF.

The V call is TRBV6-1, the J call TRBJ1-4, with D unresolved. Trimming pared 4 bases from V and 0 bases from J, leaving 15 bases between. This CDR3 has 17 amino acids. Germline CDR1 MNHNS, CDR2 SASEGT. The CDR3: CASSGPRNAATNEKLFF. CDR3 in DNA: TGTGCCAGCAGTGGGCCAAGGAACGCGGCAACTAATGAAAAACTGTTTTTT.

The CDR3 sequence: CASSLLGSSGNTIYF. In DNA form, the CDR3 reads TGTGCCAGCAGTTTATTGGGCAGTTCTGGAAACACCATATATTTT. The gene calls are TRBV28 and TRBJ1-3; D is ambiguous. V was clipped by 1 base and J by 1 base, with 8 bases between them. Germline CDR1 MDHEN, CDR2 SYDVKM. CDR3 length equals 15 residues.

V usage is TRBV24-1 and J usage is TRBJ2-3; D not resolved. The germline V and J ends were trimmed by 3 bases and 0 bases, with 12 bases remaining between them. The germline V gene encodes CDR1 KGHDR and CDR2 SFDVKD. The CDR3 extends over 16 amino acids. The CDR3 nucleotides read TGTGCCACCAGTGATCCTGGGCGATCAAGCACAGATACGCAGTATTTT. Translating gives CATSDPGRSSTDTQYF.

The J gene is TRBJ2-2, the V gene TRBV28; 9 nucleotides match TRBD1. With V trimmed by 4 bases and J by 1 base, 1 base remained unmatched. The CDR3 covers 15 residues. Germline CDR1 MDHEN, CDR2 SYDVKM. CDR3 in DNA: TGTGCCAGCAGTTCGGGACAGGGGAACACCGGGGAGCTGTTTTTT. Translation: CASSSGQGNTGELFF.

In this sample, this clone turned up once. The chain couples TRBV19 to TRBJ1-2, with 9 bases identical to TRBD1. J gave up 5 bases and V 4 bases, and 8 bases lay outside the gene matches. The germline CDR1 and CDR2 sequences are LNHDA and SQIVND (reference sequence). The CDR3 sequence is 15 residues long. The CDR3 region is CASSTTGGIGYGYTF. DNA for the CDR3: TGTGCCAGTAGTACCACAGGGGGCATTGGGTATGGCTACACCTTC.

This chain uses TRBV18 with TRBJ1-1; D is unresolved. V was shortened by 2 bases and J by 0 bases, with 7 bases between the two germline ends. The germline CDR1 and CDR2 sequences are KGHSH and LQKENI. The CDR3 sequence is 14 residues long. The CDR3 loop reads CASSPRGMNTEAFF. Written as DNA, the CDR3 is TGTGCCAGCTCACCAAGAGGTATGAACACTGAAGCTTTCTTT.

This clone showed up just a few times. V and J are TRBV7-9 and TRBJ2-5, with TRBD2 matching over 13 bases. Germline values: CDR1 SEHNR, CDR2 FQNEAQ (reference sequence). The ends lost 2 bases at V and 7 bases at J; junction bases unmatched: 10. The CDR3 has 17 amino acids. Written as DNA, the CDR3 is TGTGCCAGCAGCTTACCTTGGACTAGCGGGAGCCCGAGGACCCAGTACTTC. Its translation is CASSLPWTSGSPRTQYF.

The V and J genes are TRBV6-5 and TRBJ1-1, with 9 bases aligning to TRBD1. The length of the CDR3 is 15 residues. With 5 bases clipped from V and 5 bases from J, the junction kept 9 bases outside the gene matches. Germline V gene lookup returns CDR1 MNHEY and CDR2 SVGAGI. The CDR3 is CASSPHDRGATEAFF. The CDR3, as DNA: TGTGCCAGCAGTCCCCATGACAGGGGGGCTACTGAAGCTTTCTTT.

The chain combines TRBV11-2 with TRBJ1-6; the D gene is possibly TRBD1 (6 bases). V was trimmed by 4 bases and J by 13 bases, leaving 11 bases between them. The CDR3 extends over 12 amino acids. The germline gives CDR1 SGHAT, CDR2 FQNNGV. CDR3 bases: TGTGCCAGCAGCTCGCACAGGGTTCCCCTCCACTTT. This translates into CASSSHRVPLHF. The full variable domain, its missing parts supplied by reference TRBV11-2 and TRBJ1-6, is EAGVAQSPRYKIIEKRQSVAFWCNPISGHATLYWYQQILGQGPKLLIQFQNNGVVDDSQLPKDRFSAERLKGVDSTLKIQPAKLEDSAVYLCASSSHRVPLHFGNGTRLTVT.